Below, 2 T cell receptor beta chains from the same sample are listed, as sequenced in a study of blood T cell repertoires in COVID-19. Some clones are missing from TCRdb's copy, which holds only in-frame ones; the method was immunoSEQ multiplex PCR. The sample contains just over 60,000 clones, around four fifths of which appear only once. Specimen: peripheral blood. The receptor set was obtained from a woman over 75 with active or convalescent COVID-19.

J is TRBJ1-1 and V is TRBV5-1, with D hard to call. This CDR3 region has 14 residues. V dropped 5 bases and J dropped 2 bases, with 13 bases sitting between them. The V gene's germline CDR1 is SGHRS and CDR2 YFSETQ. DNA of the CDR3: TGCGCCAGCAGATCGGTCAGACTTAACACTGAAGCTTTCTTT. This translates into CASRSVRLNTEAFF.

The chain is built from TRBV25-1 and TRBJ1-1; 11 bases are a match to TRBD1. CDR1 MGHDK and CDR2 SYGVNS come from the germline V gene. The CDR3 length is 13 residues. The ends lost 8 bases at V and 10 bases at J; junction bases unmatched: 9. The CDR3 protein is CASGTGGTEGAFF. The CDR3 nucleotides read TGTGCCAGCGGGACAGGGGGTACTGAGGGAGCTTTCTTT. Variable domain in full (rest from reference TRBV25-1 and TRBJ1-1): EADIYQTPRYLVIGTGKKITLECSQTMGHDKMYWYQQDPGMELHLIHYSYGVNSTEKGDLSSESTVSRIRTEHFPLTLESARPSHTSQYLCASGTGGTEGAFFGQGTRLTVV.